Listed below are T cell receptor beta chains from one sample, sequenced in a study of T cell responses to AZD1222 COVID-19 vaccine. Repertoires were generated with immunoSEQ multiplex PCR, while TCRdb's copy carries only in-frame clones and drops some. The sample holds 150,000 or so clones, roughly nine tenths seen once. The sequences come from peripheral blood, collected on day 0 of MenACWY control vaccination. The receptors shown here come from an adult in good health. CDR3s leave out the opening cysteine and the closing phenylalanine or tryptophan.

V	J	CDR3
TRBV24-1	TRBJ2-1	ATSDLLPGGNNEQF
TRBV28	TRBJ1-2	ASSLASRGYGYT
TRBV4-3	TRBJ2-3	ASSHRDGSTDTQY
TRBV5-1	TRBJ2-2	ASSEGPSNTGELF
TRBV7-2	TRBJ2-6	ASSLLLLTPRAGANVLT
TRBV7-8	TRBJ2-1	ASSLEDWGQTKNEQF
TRBV5-6	TRBJ2-1	ASSQLAEVNNEQF
TRBV27	TRBJ1-6	ASKSGDSYNSPLH
TRBV7-9	TRBJ2-1	ASSQPVGEQF
TRBV7-2	TRBJ2-1	ASRAVASSYNEQF
TRBV18	TRBJ1-5	ASSPSAQGISNQPQH
TRBV11-2	TRBJ2-3	ASSFWAAAISTDTQY
TRBV20-1	TRBJ1-1	SASIGDTEAF